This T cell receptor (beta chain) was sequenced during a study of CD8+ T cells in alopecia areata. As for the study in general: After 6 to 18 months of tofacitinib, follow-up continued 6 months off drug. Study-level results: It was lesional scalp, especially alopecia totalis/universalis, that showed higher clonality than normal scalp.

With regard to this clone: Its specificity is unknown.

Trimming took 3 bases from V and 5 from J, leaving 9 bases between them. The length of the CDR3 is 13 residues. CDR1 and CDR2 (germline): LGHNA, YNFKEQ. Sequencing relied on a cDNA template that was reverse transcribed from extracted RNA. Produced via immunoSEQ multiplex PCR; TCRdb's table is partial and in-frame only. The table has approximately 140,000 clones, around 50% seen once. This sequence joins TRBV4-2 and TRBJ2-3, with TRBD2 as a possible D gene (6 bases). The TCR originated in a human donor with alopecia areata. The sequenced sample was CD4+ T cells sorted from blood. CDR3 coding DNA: TGTGCCAGCAGCCAGCGAGCGGGAGATACGCAGTATTTT. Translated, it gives CASSQRAGDTQYF.